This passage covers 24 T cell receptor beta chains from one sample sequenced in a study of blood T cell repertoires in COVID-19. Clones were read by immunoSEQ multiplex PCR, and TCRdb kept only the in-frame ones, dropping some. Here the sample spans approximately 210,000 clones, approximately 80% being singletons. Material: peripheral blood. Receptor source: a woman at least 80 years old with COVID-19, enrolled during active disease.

The CDR3 nucleotides read TGTGCCAGTATCGCCGGGACAGCCTTCAATCAGCCCCAGCATTTT. Its protein product is CASIAGTAFNQPQHF. The genes are TRBV19 and TRBJ1-5; 7 bases agree with TRBD1. CDR3 length: 15 residues. CDR1 is LNHDA and CDR2 is SQIVND in the germline V gene (reference sequence). The V segment lost 7 bases and the J segment 3 bases; nucleotides outside the gene matches: 9.

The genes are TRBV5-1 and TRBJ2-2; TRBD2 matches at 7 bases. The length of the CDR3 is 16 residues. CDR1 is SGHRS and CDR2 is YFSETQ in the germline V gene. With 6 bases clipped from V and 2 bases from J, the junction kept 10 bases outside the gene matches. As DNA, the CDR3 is TGCGCCAGCATCTCCTTAGCGGGCGCAAACACCGGGGAGCTGTTTTTT. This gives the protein CASISLAGANTGELFF.

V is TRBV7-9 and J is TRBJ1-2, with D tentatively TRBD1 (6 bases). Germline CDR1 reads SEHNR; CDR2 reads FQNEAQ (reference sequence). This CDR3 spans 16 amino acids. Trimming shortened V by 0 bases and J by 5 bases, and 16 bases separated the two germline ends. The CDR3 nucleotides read TGTGCCAGCAGCTTAGCTATACGAGGGACACAGTATGGCTACACCTTC. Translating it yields CASSLAIRGTQYGYTF.

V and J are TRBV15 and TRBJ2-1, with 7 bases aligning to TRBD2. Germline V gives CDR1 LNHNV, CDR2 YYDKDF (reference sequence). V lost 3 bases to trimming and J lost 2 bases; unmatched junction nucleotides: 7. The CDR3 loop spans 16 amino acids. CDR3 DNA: TGTGCCACCAGCAGGGGGCGAGGGAGGGCCTACAATGAGCAGTTCTTC. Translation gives CATSRGRGRAYNEQFF.

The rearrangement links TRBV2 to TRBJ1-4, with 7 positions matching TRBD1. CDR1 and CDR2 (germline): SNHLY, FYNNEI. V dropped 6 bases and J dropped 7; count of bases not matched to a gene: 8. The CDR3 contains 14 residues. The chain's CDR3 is CASRPGQSVEKLFF. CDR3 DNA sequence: TGTGCCAGCAGACCGGGACAGTCAGTTGAAAAACTGTTTTTT. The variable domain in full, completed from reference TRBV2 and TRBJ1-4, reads EPEVTQTPSHQVTQMGQEVILRCVPISNHLYFYWYRQILGQKVEFLVSFYNNEISEKSEIFDDQFSVERPDGSNFTLKIRSTKLEDSAMYFCASRPGQSVEKLFFGSGTQLSVL.

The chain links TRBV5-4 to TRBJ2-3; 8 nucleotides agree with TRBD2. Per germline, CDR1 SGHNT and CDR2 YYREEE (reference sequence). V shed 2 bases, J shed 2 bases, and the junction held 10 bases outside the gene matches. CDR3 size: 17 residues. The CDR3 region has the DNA TGTGCCAGCAGCTTAAGCGCGGGGGGCCCATACACAGATACGCAGTATTTT. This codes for CASSLSAGGPYTDTQYF.

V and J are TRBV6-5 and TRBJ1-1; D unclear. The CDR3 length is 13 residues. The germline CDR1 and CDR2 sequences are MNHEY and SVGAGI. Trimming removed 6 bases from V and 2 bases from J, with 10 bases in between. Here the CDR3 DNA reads TGTGCCAGCAGCTACACCACAAACACTGAAGCTTTCTTT. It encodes CASSYTTNTEAFF.

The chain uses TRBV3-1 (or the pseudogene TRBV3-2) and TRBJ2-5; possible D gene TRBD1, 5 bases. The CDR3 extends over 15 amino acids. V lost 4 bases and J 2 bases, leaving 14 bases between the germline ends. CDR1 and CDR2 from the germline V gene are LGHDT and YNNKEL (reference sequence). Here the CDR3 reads CASSRRRGWQETQYF. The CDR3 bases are TGTGCCAGCAGCCGAAGAAGGGGCTGGCAAGAGACCCAGTACTTC.

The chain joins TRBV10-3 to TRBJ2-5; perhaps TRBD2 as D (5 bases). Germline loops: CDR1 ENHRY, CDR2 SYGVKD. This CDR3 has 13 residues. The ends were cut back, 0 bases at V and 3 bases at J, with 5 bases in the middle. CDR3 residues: CAISESGEETQYF. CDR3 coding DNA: TGTGCCATCAGTGAGTCCGGGGAAGAGACCCAGTACTTC.

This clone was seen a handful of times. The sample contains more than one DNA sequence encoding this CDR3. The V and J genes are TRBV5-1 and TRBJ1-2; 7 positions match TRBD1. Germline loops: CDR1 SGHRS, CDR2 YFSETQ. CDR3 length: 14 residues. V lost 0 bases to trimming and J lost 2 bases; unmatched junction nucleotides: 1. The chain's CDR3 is CASSLGQGNYGYTF. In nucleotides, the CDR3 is TGCGCCAGCAGCTTGGGACAGGGAAACTATGGCTACACCTTC.

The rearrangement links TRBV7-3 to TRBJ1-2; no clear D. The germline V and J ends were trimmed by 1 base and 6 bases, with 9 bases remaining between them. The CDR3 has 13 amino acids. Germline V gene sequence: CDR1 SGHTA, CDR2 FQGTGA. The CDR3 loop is CASSLNTGDGYTF. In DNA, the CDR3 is TGTGCCAGCAGCTTAAATACCGGGGATGGCTACACCTTC.

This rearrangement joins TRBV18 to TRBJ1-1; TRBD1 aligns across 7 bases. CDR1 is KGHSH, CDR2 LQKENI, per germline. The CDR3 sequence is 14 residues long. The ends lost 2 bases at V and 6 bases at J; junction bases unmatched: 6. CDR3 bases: TGTGCCAGCTCACCAGCAGACAGGGAGGCTGAAGCTTTCTTT. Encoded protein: CASSPADREAEAFF. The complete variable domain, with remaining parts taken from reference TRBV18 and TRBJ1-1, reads NAGVMQNPRHLVRRRGQEARLRCSPMKGHSHVYWYRQLPEEGLKFMVYLQKENIIDESGMPKERFSAEFPKEGPSILRIQQVVRGDSAAYFCASSPADREAEAFFGQGTRLTVV.

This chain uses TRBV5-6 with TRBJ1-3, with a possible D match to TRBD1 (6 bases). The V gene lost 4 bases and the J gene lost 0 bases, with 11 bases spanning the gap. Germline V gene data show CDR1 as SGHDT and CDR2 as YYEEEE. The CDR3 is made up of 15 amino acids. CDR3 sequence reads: CASSRDRFSGNTIYF. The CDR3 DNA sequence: TGTGCCAGCAGCCGAGACAGGTTCTCTGGAAACACCATATATTTT. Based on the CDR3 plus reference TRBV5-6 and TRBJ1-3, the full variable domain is DAGVTQSPTHLIKTRGQQVTLRCSPKSGHDTVSWYQQALGQGPQFIFQYYEEEERQRGNFPDRFSGHQFPNYSSELNVNALLLGDSALYLCASSRDRFSGNTIYFGEGSWLTVV.

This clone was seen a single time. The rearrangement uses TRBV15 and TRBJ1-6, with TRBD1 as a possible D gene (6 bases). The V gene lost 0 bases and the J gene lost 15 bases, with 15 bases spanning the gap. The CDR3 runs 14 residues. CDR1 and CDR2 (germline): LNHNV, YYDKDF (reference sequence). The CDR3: CATSREQGINHLHF. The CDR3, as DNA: TGTGCCACCAGCAGAGAACAGGGAATAAATCACCTCCACTTT.

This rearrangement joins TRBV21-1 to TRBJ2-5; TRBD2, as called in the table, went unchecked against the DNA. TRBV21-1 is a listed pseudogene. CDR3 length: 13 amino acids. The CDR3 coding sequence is TGTGCCAGCAGCAAAGGAGTTCAAGAGACCCAGTACTTC. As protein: CASSKGVQETQYF.

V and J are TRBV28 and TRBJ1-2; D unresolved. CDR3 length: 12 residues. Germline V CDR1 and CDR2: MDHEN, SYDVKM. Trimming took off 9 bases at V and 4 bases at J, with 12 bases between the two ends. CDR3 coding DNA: TGTGCCAGTGGCAGTCGGGTCTATGGCTACACCTTC. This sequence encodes CASGSRVYGYTF.

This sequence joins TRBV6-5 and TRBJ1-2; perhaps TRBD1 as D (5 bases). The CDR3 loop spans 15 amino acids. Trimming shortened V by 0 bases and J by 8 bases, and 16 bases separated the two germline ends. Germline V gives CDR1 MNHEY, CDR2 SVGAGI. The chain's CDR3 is CASSYSRQRLGGYTF. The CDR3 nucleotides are TGTGCCAGCAGTTACTCGAGACAGCGCCTGGGCGGCTACACCTTC.

CDR3 amino acids: CSASHRAGGYEQYF. DNA for the CDR3: TGCAGTGCTAGTCACAGGGCCGGAGGATACGAGCAGTACTTC. The chain recombines TRBV20-1 with TRBJ2-7; possibly TRBD1 for D (6 bases). Germline CDR1 is DFQATT and CDR2 is SNEGSKA (reference sequence). V lost 3 bases to trimming and J lost 4 bases, with 16 bases between them. The CDR3 contains 14 residues.

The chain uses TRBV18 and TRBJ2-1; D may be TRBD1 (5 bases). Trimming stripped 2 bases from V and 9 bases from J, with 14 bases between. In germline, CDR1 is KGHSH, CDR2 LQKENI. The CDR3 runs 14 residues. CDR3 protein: CASSPFRDLLEQFF. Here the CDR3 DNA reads TGTGCCAGCTCACCATTCAGGGATTTACTTGAGCAGTTCTTC. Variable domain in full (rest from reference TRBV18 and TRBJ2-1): NAGVMQNPRHLVRRRGQEARLRCSPMKGHSHVYWYRQLPEEGLKFMVYLQKENIIDESGMPKERFSAEFPKEGPSILRIQQVVRGDSAAYFCASSPFRDLLEQFFGPGTRLTVL.

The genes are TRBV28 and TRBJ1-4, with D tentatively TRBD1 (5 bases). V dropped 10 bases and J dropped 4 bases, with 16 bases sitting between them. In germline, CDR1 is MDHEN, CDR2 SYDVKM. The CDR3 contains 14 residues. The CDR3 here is CATQRQGLNEKLFF. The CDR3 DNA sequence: TGTGCCACTCAAAGGCAGGGCCTTAATGAAAAACTGTTTTTT.

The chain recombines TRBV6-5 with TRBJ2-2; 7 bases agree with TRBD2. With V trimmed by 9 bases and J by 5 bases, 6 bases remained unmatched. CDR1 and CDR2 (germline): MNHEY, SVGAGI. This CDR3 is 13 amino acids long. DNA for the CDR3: TGTGCCAGTTCCCCAGCGGGGACCGGGGAGCTGTTTTTT. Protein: CASSPAGTGELFF.

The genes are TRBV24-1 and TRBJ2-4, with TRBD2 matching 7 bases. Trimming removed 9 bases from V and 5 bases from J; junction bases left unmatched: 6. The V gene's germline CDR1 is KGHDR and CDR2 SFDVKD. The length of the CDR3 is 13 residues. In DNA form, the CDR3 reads TGTGCCACCGCAAATGGGGGGGAAAACATTCAGTACTTC. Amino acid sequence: CATANGGENIQYF.

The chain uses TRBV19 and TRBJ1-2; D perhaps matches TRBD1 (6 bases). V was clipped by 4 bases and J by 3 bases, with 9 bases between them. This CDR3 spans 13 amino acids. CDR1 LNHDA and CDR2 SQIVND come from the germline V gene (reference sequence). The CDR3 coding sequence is TGTGCCAGTAGTACAGGGGAAGACTATGGCTACACCTTC. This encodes CASSTGEDYGYTF.

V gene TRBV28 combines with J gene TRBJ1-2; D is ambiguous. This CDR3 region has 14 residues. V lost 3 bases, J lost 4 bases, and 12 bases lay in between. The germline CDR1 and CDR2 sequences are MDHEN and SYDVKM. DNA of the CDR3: TGTGCCAGCAGTTTCGGTGGAGCCCCCTATGGCTACACCTTC. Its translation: CASSFGGAPYGYTF.